This TCR beta chain was recovered during a study of OX40 agonist ivuxolimab in advanced cancers. V was clipped by 3 bases and J by 7 bases; unmatched bases: 8. This CDR3 is built from 15 residues. The germline V gene has CDR1 MDHEN and CDR2 SYDVKM. Libraries were prepared by immunoSEQ multiplex PCR; TCRdb keeps only in-frame clonotypes and omits some of them. The table lists over 65,000 clones, about 80% of them singletons, with 5.5% to 6% in the top ten. The chain employs TRBV28 and TRBJ1-4; 7 nucleotides match TRBD1. The sequenced sample was CD4+ or CD8+ T cells sorted from blood, obtained in a trial of the OX40 agonist ivuxolimab. This clonotype was obtained from an adult with an advanced solid tumor such as melanoma, head and neck, liver or kidney cancer. The CDR3 sequence: CASSFGDRVGEKLFF. The CDR3 bases are TGTGCCAGCAGTTTCGGTGACAGGGTTGGTGAAAAACTGTTTTTT.